This T cell receptor beta chain derives from a study of T cells in localized non-small cell lung cancer. Looked up from germline, CDR1 is SNHLY and CDR2 is FYNNEI. This CDR3 comprises 14 residues. V was clipped by 8 bases and J by 2 bases; unmatched bases: 7. Assay: immunoSEQ multiplex PCR; the TCRdb copy retains only in-frame clones and omits some. The sample lists around 26,000 clones, around 85% seen once, with approximately 9.6% in the top ten. The chain uses TRBV2 and TRBJ1-1; 8 nucleotides agree with TRBD1. The receptor comes from a man aged 40 to 70 with stage III squamous cell lung carcinoma. Material: peripheral blood, obtained before any cancer treatment. In DNA form, the CDR3 reads TGTGCCAGCGGAGTCAGGGGGCGCAACACTGAAGCTTTCTTT. Its protein is CASGVRGRNTEAFF.